These T cell receptor beta chains were read from a single sample in a study of T cell changes during pregnancy in multiple sclerosis. Measured with immunoSEQ multiplex PCR; TCRdb has only the in-frame clones, and not every one. In the table there are 85,000 to 130,000 clones, roughly 92% of which are singletons. The sequenced sample was peripheral blood, obtained in the second trimester of pregnancy. These TCRs come from a female donor with multiple sclerosis, enrolled in a pregnancy study. Both conserved end residues are part of each CDR3. The order of the fields is J gene, V gene, D gene, clone size, CDR3 protein, CDR3 DNA. The D gene is left open where the match is weak. Clone size is not always given. Where it is, it says once, few, many or a class for expanded clones.

TRBJ2-3,TRBV30,TRBD2,-,CAWSVTSGGHTQYF,TGTGCCTGGAGTGTAACTAGCGGGGGCCATACGCAGTATTTT
TRBJ2-5,TRBV5-1,-,once,CASSLDNQETQYF,TGCGCCAGCAGCCTCGACAACCAAGAGACCCAGTACTTC
TRBJ2-1,TRBV7-2,TRBD2,-,CASSPGTSGNHEQFF,TGTGCCAGCAGCCCCGGGACTAGCGGGAATCATGAGCAGTTCTTC
TRBJ1-2,TRBV19,TRBD1,-,CASSVITGTGHYGYTF,TGTGCCAGTAGTGTGATTACCGGGACAGGGCACTATGGCTACACCTTC
TRBJ1-5,TRBV28,TRBD1,-,CASGMTGFRQPQHF,TGTGCCAGCGGAATGACAGGGTTCCGCCAGCCCCAGCATTTT
TRBJ2-2,TRBV9,-,-,CASSVGDTNTGELFF,TGTGCCAGCAGCGTAGGGGACACTAACACCGGGGAGCTGTTTTTT
TRBJ2-1,TRBV27,TRBD2,-,CASSLSGRATEQFF,TGTGCCAGCAGTTTAAGCGGGAGGGCCACGGAGCAGTTCTTC
TRBJ1-1,TRBV4-2,TRBD1,-,CASSQGFRDREDEAFF,TGTGCCAGCAGCCAAGGGTTTAGGGACAGAGAAGATGAAGCTTTCTTT
TRBJ1-5,TRBV4-2,-,-,CASSQSGGAAPQHF,TGTGCCAGCAGCCAATCGGGGGGGGCAGCGCCCCAGCATTTT
TRBJ2-3,TRBV29-1,-,-,CSVAGVMSDTQYF,TGCAGCGTTGCGGGGGTAATGTCCGATACGCAGTATTTT
TRBJ2-5,TRBV6-1,-,-,CASSKERHHQETQYF,TGTGCCAGCAGTAAAGAACGACACCACCAAGAGACCCAGTACTTC
TRBJ2-1,TRBV5-4,-,-,CASSLGWSSYNEQFF,TGTGCCAGCAGCTTGGGTTGGAGCTCCTACAATGAGCAGTTCTTC